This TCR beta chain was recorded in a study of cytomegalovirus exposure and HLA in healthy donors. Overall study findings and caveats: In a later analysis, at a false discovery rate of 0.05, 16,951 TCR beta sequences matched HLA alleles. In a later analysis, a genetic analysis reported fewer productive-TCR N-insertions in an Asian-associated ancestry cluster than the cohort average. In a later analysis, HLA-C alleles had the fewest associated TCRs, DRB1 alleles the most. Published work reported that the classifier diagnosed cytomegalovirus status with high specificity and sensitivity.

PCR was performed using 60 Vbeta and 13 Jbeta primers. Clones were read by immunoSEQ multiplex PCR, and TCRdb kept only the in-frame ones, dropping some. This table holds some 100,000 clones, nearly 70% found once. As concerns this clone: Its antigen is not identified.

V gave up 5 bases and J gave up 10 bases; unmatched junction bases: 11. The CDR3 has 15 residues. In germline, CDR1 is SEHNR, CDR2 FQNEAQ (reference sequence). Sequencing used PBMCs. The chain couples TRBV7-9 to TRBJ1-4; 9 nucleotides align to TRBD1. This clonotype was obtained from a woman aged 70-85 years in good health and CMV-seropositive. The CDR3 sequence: CASSLNTGGSGKLFF. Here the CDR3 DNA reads TGTGCCAGCAGCCTAAATACAGGGGGCAGCGGAAAACTGTTTTTT.